A selection of T cell receptor beta chains follows, all from one sample in a study of T cells in Graves' hyperthyroidism and ophthalmopathy. TCRdb reprocessed the multiplex PCR reads with MiXCR, giving one entry per CDR3 protein. The sample includes under 650,000 distinct CDR3 sequences, 16% of them seen just once. Material: blood. All receptors derive from a woman aged 25 to 45 with Graves' hyperthyroidism. CDR3s include the opening cysteine and the closing phenylalanine or tryptophan. D genes are given only for firm matches. The size field is filled for only some rows; it gives once, few, many or a size class.

V: TRBV6-2/TRBV6-3
size: many
J: TRBJ1-5
D: NA
CDR3: CASSYEGFQRNQPQHF
DNA: TGTGCCAGCAGTTACGAGGGGTTCCAGCGCAATCAGCCCCAGCATTTT

V: TRBV20-1
size: many
J: TRBJ2-5
D: NA
CDR3: CSARVASSPQETQYF
DNA: TGCAGTGCTAGAGTGGCCTCTAGCCCCCAAGAGACCCAGTACTTC

V: TRBV20-1
size: NA
J: TRBJ2-7
D: NA
CDR3: CSAPLDEQYF
DNA: TGCAGTGCTCCATTGGACGAGCAGTACTTC

V: TRBV7-9
size: few
J: TRBJ1-2
D: NA
CDR3: CASSLASGNYGYTF
DNA: TGTGCCAGCAGCTTAGCGTCAGGGAACTATGGCTACACCTTC

V: TRBV4-1
size: NA
J: TRBJ1-3
D: NA
CDR3: CASGQNDGFAGNTIYF
DNA: TGCGCCAGCGGCCAGAACGATGGTTTCGCTGGAAACACCATATATTTT

V: TRBV27
size: many
J: TRBJ2-5
D: TRBD2
CDR3: CASRGLAGDGKTQYF
DNA: TGTGCCAGCAGGGGACTAGCGGGAGATGGGAAGACCCAGTACTTC

V: TRBV20-1
size: many
J: TRBJ1-1
D: NA
CDR3: CSANPFSTEAFF
DNA: TGCAGTGCTAATCCCTTTAGCACTGAAGCTTTCTTT

V: TRBV7-2
size: NA
J: TRBJ2-1
D: NA
CDR3: CASSPIGDEQFF
DNA: TGTGCCAGCAGCCCCATCGGAGATGAGCAGTTCTTC

V: TRBV28
size: few
J: TRBJ2-6
D: TRBD1
CDR3: CASSFTGASIPSGANVLTF
DNA: TGTGCCAGCAGTTTCACAGGGGCCTCTATCCCCTCTGGGGCCAACGTCCTGACTTTC

V: TRBV7-2
size: many
J: TRBJ2-5
D: NA
CDR3: CASRVSNEETQYF
DNA: TGTGCCAGCAGAGTCAGCAACGAAGAGACCCAGTACTTC

V: TRBV11-1
size: many
J: TRBJ2-1
D: NA
CDR3: CASTTSQGGWNEQFF
DNA: TGTGCCAGCACGACTTCTCAAGGGGGTTGGAATGAGCAGTTCTTC

V: TRBV28
size: many
J: TRBJ1-4
D: TRBD1
CDR3: CATGTGEATNEKLFF
DNA: TGTGCCACCGGGACAGGGGAGGCGACTAATGAAAAACTGTTTTTT

V: TRBV20-1
size: few
J: TRBJ2-1
D: NA
CDR3: CSARGGPNEQFF
DNA: TGCAGTGCTAGAGGGGGGCCTAATGAGCAGTTCTTC

V: TRBV11-2
size: few
J: TRBJ2-5
D: TRBD1
CDR3: CASSWDRGQETQYF
DNA: TGTGCCAGCAGCTGGGACAGGGGCCAAGAGACCCAGTACTTC

V: TRBV6-9
size: NA
J: TRBJ2-1
D: NA
CDR3: CASSYNGAEGSEQFF
DNA: TGTGCCAGCAGTTACAATGGGGCGGAGGGTAGTGAGCAGTTCTTC

V: TRBV25-1
size: few
J: TRBJ1-2
D: TRBD1
CDR3: CASSDPDRMGYGYTF
DNA: TGTGCCAGCAGTGATCCGGACAGGATGGGCTATGGCTACACCTTC

V: TRBV7-9
size: many
J: TRBJ2-5
D: TRBD2
CDR3: CASSSRGSSGNYQETQYF
DNA: TGTGCCAGCAGCTCCCGTGGGTCTAGCGGAAACTATCAAGAGACCCAGTACTTC

V: TRBV28
size: many
J: TRBJ2-1
D: TRBD2
CDR3: CASGLAGFGNEQFF
DNA: TGTGCCAGCGGGCTAGCGGGGTTTGGGAATGAGCAGTTCTTC

V: TRBV12-3/TRBV12-4
size: many
J: TRBJ2-1
D: TRBD2
CDR3: CASRFTSGSWYEQFF
DNA: TGTGCCAGCAGGTTCACTAGCGGGAGTTGGTATGAGCAGTTCTTC

V: TRBV2
size: few
J: TRBJ2-1
D: NA
CDR3: CASRFVNEQFF
DNA: TGTGCCAGCCGATTCGTCAATGAGCAGTTCTTC

V: TRBV3-1
size: many
J: TRBJ2-7
D: NA
CDR3: CASSQEMDYEQYF
DNA: TGTGCCAGCAGCCAAGAAATGGACTACGAGCAGTACTTC

V: TRBV28
size: few
J: TRBJ2-3
D: TRBD2
CDR3: CASSHERQREGTDTQYF
DNA: TGTGCCAGCAGTCACGAGAGACAGCGGGAGGGCACAGATACGCAGTATTTT

V: TRBV19
size: NA
J: TRBJ2-2
D: NA
CDR3: CASSILTVNTGELFF
DNA: TGTGCCAGTAGTATCCTGACAGTCAACACCGGGGAGCTGTTTTTT

V: TRBV7-9
size: few
J: TRBJ1-1
D: TRBD1
CDR3: CASSSLGQQTEAFF
DNA: TGTGCCAGCAGCTCCCTGGGACAGCAAACTGAAGCTTTCTTT

V: TRBV20-1
size: many
J: TRBJ1-2
D: TRBD1
CDR3: CSAQTGIGYGYTF
DNA: TGCAGTGCTCAGACAGGGATCGGCTATGGCTACACCTTC

V: TRBV7-3
size: many
J: TRBJ2-5
D: NA
CDR3: CASSLNRDWGTQYF
DNA: TGTGCCAGCAGCTTAAACAGGGATTGGGGGACCCAGTACTTC

V: TRBV5-1
size: few
J: TRBJ2-7
D: TRBD1
CDR3: CASSLNPGQGYEQYF
DNA: TGCGCCAGCAGCTTAAATCCGGGACAGGGCTACGAGCAGTACTTC

V: TRBV4-2
size: few
J: TRBJ2-7
D: TRBD2
CDR3: CASSQEAGGLYEQYF
DNA: TGTGCCAGCAGCCAAGAAGCGGGAGGTCTCTACGAGCAGTACTTC

V: TRBV7-3
size: many
J: TRBJ2-1
D: TRBD2
CDR3: CASSQLAGVYDEQFF
DNA: TGTGCCAGCAGCCAGCTAGCGGGAGTTTACGATGAGCAGTTCTTC

V: TRBV5-1
size: NA
J: TRBJ2-1
D: TRBD2
CDR3: CASSFQAGAPNEQFF
DNA: TGCGCCAGCAGCTTCCAAGCGGGAGCCCCCAATGAGCAGTTCTTC

V: TRBV12-3/TRBV12-4
size: many
J: TRBJ2-1
D: NA
CDR3: CASTPPGGIGDNEQFF
DNA: TGTGCCAGCACCCCCCCGGGCGGGATAGGCGACAATGAGCAGTTCTTC

V: TRBV6-4
size: many
J: TRBJ2-3
D: TRBD2
CDR3: CASSETGTSGTDTQYF
DNA: TGTGCCAGCAGCGAAACAGGGACTAGCGGCACAGATACGCAGTATTTT

V: TRBV5-1
size: NA
J: TRBJ2-5
D: NA
CDR3: CASSTQQETQYF
DNA: TGCGCCAGCAGCACCCAACAGGAGACCCAGTACTTC

V: TRBV3-1
size: many
J: TRBJ1-4
D: NA
CDR3: CASSQDDSSGEKLFF
DNA: TGTGCCAGCAGCCAAGACGACAGCTCGGGAGAAAAACTGTTTTTT

V: TRBV5-1
size: NA
J: TRBJ2-2
D: NA
CDR3: CASSPKGPENTGELFF
DNA: TGCGCCAGCAGCCCAAAGGGCCCAGAGAACACCGGGGAGCTGTTTTTT

V: TRBV5-1
size: once
J: TRBJ2-7
D: TRBD1
CDR3: CASSLGTGFHEQYF
DNA: TGTGCCAGCAGCTTAGGGACAGGGTTCCACGAGCAGTACTTC

V: TRBV13
size: many
J: TRBJ2-7
D: NA
CDR3: CASTHGRNPYEQYF
DNA: TGTGCCAGCACCCATGGGAGGAATCCCTACGAGCAGTACTTC

V: TRBV19
size: few
J: TRBJ1-1
D: TRBD1
CDR3: CASSVRQGRTEAFF
DNA: TGTGCCAGTAGTGTTAGACAGGGGAGGACTGAAGCTTTCTTT

V: TRBV29-1
size: many
J: TRBJ2-1
D: TRBD2
CDR3: CSVEDPRTSVYNEQFF
DNA: TGCAGCGTTGAAGATCCTCGGACTAGCGTCTACAATGAGCAGTTCTTC

V: TRBV7-2
size: few
J: TRBJ2-1
D: NA
CDR3: CASSYREDLMNEQFF
DNA: TGTGCCAGCAGCTACCGGGAAGACCTTATGAATGAGCAGTTCTTC

V: TRBV7-3
size: many
J: TRBJ2-7
D: TRBD2
CDR3: CASSSGLAGDSSYEQYF
DNA: TGTGCCAGCAGCTCTGGACTAGCGGGAGACAGCTCCTACGAGCAGTACTTC

V: TRBV12-3/TRBV12-4
size: NA
J: TRBJ1-2
D: NA
CDR3: CASSVGTGYGYTF
DNA: TGTGCCAGCAGTGTCGGGACTGGATATGGCTACACCTTC

V: TRBV2
size: few
J: TRBJ2-4
D: NA
CDR3: CASRVGQGSRDKNIQYF
DNA: TGTGCCAGCAGGGTAGGCCAGGGCAGTCGGGACAAAAACATTCAGTACTTC

V: TRBV24-1
size: many
J: TRBJ2-1
D: NA
CDR3: CATSDFFRLNEQFF
DNA: TGTGCCACCAGTGATTTTTTCAGGCTCAATGAGCAGTTCTTC

V: TRBV28
size: many
J: TRBJ1-4
D: TRBD1
CDR3: CASSSGQFATNEKLFF
DNA: TGTGCCAGCAGTTCGGGACAGTTCGCAACTAATGAAAAACTGTTTTTT

V: TRBV12-3/TRBV12-4
size: NA
J: TRBJ1-1
D: NA
CDR3: CASSFSGQAFF
DNA: TGTGCCAGCAGTTTCAGCGGGCAAGCTTTCTTT

V: TRBV6-2/TRBV6-3
size: few
J: TRBJ2-5
D: TRBD2
CDR3: CASSYVAGVGETQYF
DNA: TGTGCCAGCAGTTATGTAGCGGGAGTTGGAGAGACCCAGTACTTC

V: TRBV12-3/TRBV12-4
size: many
J: TRBJ1-5
D: NA
CDR3: CASSPPGPISNQPQHF
DNA: TGTGCCAGCAGCCCTCCGGGCCCTATAAGCAATCAGCCCCAGCATTTT

V: TRBV20-1
size: few
J: TRBJ1-2
D: NA
CDR3: CSARDSWGRGYGYTF
DNA: TGCAGTGCTAGAGACAGCTGGGGGAGGGGCTATGGCTACACCTTC

V: TRBV28
size: many
J: TRBJ2-5
D: TRBD2
CDR3: CASSPLGTSEQETQYF
DNA: TGTGCCAGCAGCCCCCTTGGGACTAGCGAGCAAGAGACCCAGTACTTC

V: TRBV9
size: many
J: TRBJ2-3
D: NA
CDR3: CASSVLGGARTDTQYF
DNA: TGTGCCAGCAGCGTACTAGGCGGAGCCCGCACAGATACGCAGTATTTT

V: TRBV7-9
size: NA
J: TRBJ2-5
D: TRBD2
CDR3: CASIEGLAGGKQETQYF
DNA: TGTGCCAGCATAGAGGGACTAGCGGGAGGGAAACAAGAGACCCAGTACTTC